The 13 T cell receptor beta chains below were found in one sample sequenced in a study of human T cells and chemical hapten exposure. MiXCR was run by TCRdb on the RACE reads, yielding one entry per CDR3 protein. The table lists tens of thousands of distinct CDR3 sequences, roughly 9.1% of them singletons. Time point: pre-sensitization, week 0. Treatment reported: therapeutic diphenylcyclopropenone sensitization with weekly scalp DPC. The specimen comprised whole blood, sampled in connection with sensitization to the hapten diphenylcyclopropenone (DPC). Receptor source: a woman between 40 and 50 years old with alopecia areata. Some clones in this sample may be carry-over from other donors' samples.

This clonotype was seen only a few times. The J gene is TRBJ2-4, the V gene TRBV7-2; 15 positions match TRBD2. Trimming at V came to 5 bases and at J to 0 bases, leaving 5 bases not matched to a gene. This CDR3 has 18 residues. Per the germline V gene, CDR1 is SGHTA and CDR2 is FQGNSA. The CDR3 sequence: CASSPGLAGGVAKNIQYF. The CDR3 DNA follows: TGTGCCAGCAGCCCGGGACTAGCGGGGGGCGTAGCCAAAAACATTCAGTACTTC.

This clonotype was counted at least ten times. The CDR3: CASSPSRDTQYF. CDR3 nucleotides: TGTGCCAGCTCACCCTCGAGGGATACGCAGTATTTT. The gene calls are TRBV18 and TRBJ2-3; no clear D. V lost 3 bases and J lost 6, with 7 bases in between. There are 12 residues in the CDR3. The germline gives CDR1 KGHSH, CDR2 LQKENI.

This clonotype came up a few times. V and J are TRBV3-1 and TRBJ1-4; TRBD1 aligns across 7 bases. CDR1 and CDR2 from the germline V gene are LGHDT and YNNKEL (reference sequence). J was trimmed by 8 bases and V by 3 bases; bases with no gene match: 12. The CDR3 totals 16 residues. The CDR3 nucleotides are TGTGCCAGCAGCCATCGACATCGGGACAGACTGGAAAAACTGTTTTTT. Protein sequence: CASSHRHRDRLEKLFF.

The sample holds many counts of this clonotype. The rearrangement uses TRBV9 and TRBJ2-7, with 10 bases that match TRBD1. The V and J ends lost 0 bases and 2 bases, in that order; junction bases with no gene match: 5. Germline lookup yields CDR1 SGDLS and CDR2 YYNGEE. The CDR3 contains 16 residues. The CDR3 DNA is TGTGCCAGCAGCGTAGACCTTGGGACAGGGGCCTACGAGCAGTACTTC. This gives the protein CASSVDLGTGAYEQYF.

This clonotype was picked up a small number of times. V usage is TRBV6-5 and J usage is TRBJ2-6; D is unresolved. Trimming pared 6 bases from V and 6 bases from J, leaving 9 bases between. This CDR3 has 13 residues. CDR1 is MNHEY, CDR2 SVGAGI, per germline. CDR3 sequence: CASRPFAANVLTF. In DNA, the CDR3 is TGTGCCAGCAGACCTTTTGCGGCCAACGTCCTGACTTTC.

This chain connects TRBV27 to TRBJ2-3, with D tentatively TRBD1 or TRBD2 (5 bases each). From germline, CDR1 is MNHEY and CDR2 SMNVEV (reference sequence). V lost 2 bases, J lost 7 bases, and 22 bases lay in between. CDR3 length equals 17 residues. The CDR3 is CASSLNIGTPSTHTQYF. The CDR3 DNA reads as TGTGCCAGCAGTTTAAATATCGGGACCCCTTCAACACATACGCAGTATTTT.

This chain uses TRBV28 with TRBJ1-3; D is ambiguous. Germline assignment: CDR1 MDHEN and CDR2 SYDVKM. CDR3 length equals 12 residues. Trimming took off 6 bases at V and 3 bases at J, with 6 bases between the two ends. The CDR3 loop reads CASRRFGNTIYF. The CDR3, as DNA: TGTGCCAGCAGACGATTTGGAAACACCATATATTTT.

This chain connects TRBV7-2 to TRBJ2-5; D is perhaps TRBD1 or TRBD2 (5 bases each). CDR3 size: 16 residues. Trimming pared 0 bases from V and 0 bases from J, leaving 11 bases between. Germline V lookup: CDR1 SGHTA, CDR2 FQGNSA. CDR3 sequence (DNA): TGTGCCAGCAGCTTAGCGGGGGAAGCTTACCAAGAGACCCAGTACTTC. This encodes CASSLAGEAYQETQYF. The full variable domain, rest sourced from reference TRBV7-2 and TRBJ2-5, is GAGVSQSPSNKVTEKGKDVELRCDPISGHTALYWYRQSLGQGLEFLIYFQGNSAPDKSGLPSDRFSAERTGGSVSTLTIQRTQQEDSAVYLCASSLAGEAYQETQYFGPGTRLLVL.

This clonotype occurred a few times. The chain carries TRBV12-3 or TRBV12-4 and TRBJ2-7; weak D call: TRBD1 (6 bases). The CDR3 has 13 amino acids. Trimming left V 5 bases short and J 3 bases short, with 11 bases between. The CDR3 region is CASSRDIVYEQYF. CDR3 DNA sequence: TGTGCCAGCAGTCGGGACATCGTCTACGAGCAGTACTTC.

This clonotype was recorded a few times. The V and J genes are TRBV7-8 and TRBJ1-1; TRBD1 might be the D (5 bases). The CDR3 is 15 residues long. Trimming shortened V by 4 bases and J by 4 bases, and 16 bases separated the two germline ends. The germline V gene has CDR1 SGHVS and CDR2 FQNEAQ. CDR3 sequence: CASSSSTGERTEAFF. Written as DNA, the CDR3 is TGTGCCAGCAGCTCATCAACGGGGGAGCGCACTGAAGCTTTCTTT.

V gene TRBV4-3 combines with J gene TRBJ2-7, with a weak D call TRBD1 (5 bases). The V gene's germline CDR1 is LGHNA and CDR2 YSLEER. V was shortened by 2 bases and J by 4 bases, with 9 bases between the two germline ends. This CDR3 is 13 amino acids long. CDR3: CASSQHQGYEQYF. Here the CDR3 DNA reads TGCGCCAGCAGCCAACACCAGGGATACGAGCAGTACTTC.

This clonotype was seen only a few times. This chain joins TRBV9 and TRBJ1-3; TRBD1 is a possible D gene (5 bases). Germline CDR1 is SGDLS and CDR2 is YYNGEE. This CDR3 comprises 15 residues. The ends were cut back, 4 bases at V and 3 bases at J, with 14 bases in the middle. This chain's CDR3 is CASSRGGPNGNTIYF. The CDR3 DNA sequence: TGTGCCAGCAGCCGTGGGGGACCGAATGGAAACACCATATATTTT.

The chain carries TRBV14 and TRBJ2-5, with 12 positions matching TRBD2. Germline CDR1 and CDR2: SGHDN and FVKESK. The CDR3 sequence is 15 residues long. With V trimmed by 4 bases and J by 5 bases, 5 bases remained unmatched. The CDR3 DNA reads TGTGCCAGCAGCCGGGGACTAGCGGGTTATGAGACCCAGTACTTC. Translated, it gives CASSRGLAGYETQYF.